The 27 T cell receptor beta chains below were found in one sample sequenced in a study of vaccination and CD4 T cells after COVID-19. Antigen specificity for these receptors is unknown. Noted treatment: roughly ten-day PBMC culture with coronavirus spike peptide pools or control peptides (ViraFEST assay). Oncomine TCR Beta short-read sequencing was applied to DNA from cultured CD4+ T cells. TCRdb processed the PCR reads anew with MiXCR; each CDR3 protein has one entry. In the table there are over 15,000 distinct CDR3 sequences, about 51% of which are singletons. The sample in question was CD4+ T cells from blood, cultured in vitro, obtained before SARS-CoV-2 vaccination. Receptor source: a human donor who had recovered from COVID-19.

This clonotype was seen a handful of times. CDR3 in amino acids: CASSEDTDTQYF. The CDR3 nucleotides read TGTGCCAGCAGTGAAGACACAGATACGCAGTATTTT. The J gene is TRBJ2-3, the V gene TRBV25-1, with D uncertain. Germline-derived CDR1 and CDR2 are MGHDK and SYGVNS. The V end was cut by 2 bases, the J end by 2 bases, with 2 bases between. The CDR3 runs 12 residues.

V usage is TRBV11-2 and J usage is TRBJ1-3; 7 positions agree with TRBD1. The V gene end was trimmed by 10 bases and the J gene end by 1 base; junction bases not matched to a gene: 7. Per the germline V gene, CDR1 is SGHAT and CDR2 is FQNNGV. The CDR3 is 14 amino acids. CDR3 coding DNA: TGTGCCACCGGCCGGACAGGATCTGGAAACACCATATATTTT. It is translated as CATGRTGSGNTIYF.

The V and J genes are TRBV9 and TRBJ2-5; D may be TRBD1 (7 bases). The V gene's germline CDR1 is SGDLS and CDR2 YYNGEE. The V gene lost 3 bases and the J gene lost 4 bases, with 16 bases spanning the gap. The CDR3 is 15 amino acids. The CDR3 region is CASSGRQGGRETQYF. The CDR3 coding sequence is TGTGCCAGCAGCGGACGGCAGGGGGGACGAGAGACCCAGTACTTC. The entire variable domain, with the rest obtained from reference TRBV9 and TRBJ2-5, is as follows: DSGVTQTPKHLITATGQRVTLRCSPRSGDLSVYWYQQSLDQGLQFLIQYYNGEERAKGNILERFSAQQFPDLHSELNLSSLELGDSALYFCASSGRQGGRETQYFGPGTRLLVL.

Sample share makes this clonotype medium-sized. The J gene is TRBJ1-2, the V gene TRBV5-1; weak D call: TRBD1 (6 bases). This CDR3 has 18 amino acids. V gave up 0 bases and J gave up 4 bases, with 22 bases separating them. Germline CDR1 reads SGHRS; CDR2 reads YFSETQ. CDR3 bases: TGCGCCAGCAGCTTGGATTCCCTCCTCAGGGGAGGACCCTATGGCTACACCTTC. Translation: CASSLDSLLRGGPYGYTF.

The rearrangement uses TRBV5-6 and TRBJ1-6, with a weak D call TRBD1 (5 bases). CDR3 length equals 17 residues. V was cut by 1 base and J by 10 bases, with 21 bases left in between. Germline loops: CDR1 SGHDT, CDR2 YYEEEE. CDR3 DNA sequence: TGTGCCAGCAGCTTGAGATGGTACCCCGCAGGGAGCTCACCCCTCCACTTT. As protein: CASSLRWYPAGSSPLHF. Looking up the rest from reference TRBV5-6 and TRBJ1-6 gives the full variable domain: DAGVTQSPTHLIKTRGQQVTLRCSPKSGHDTVSWYQQALGQGPQFIFQYYEEEERQRGNFPDRFSGHQFPNYSSELNVNALLLGDSALYLCASSLRWYPAGSSPLHFGNGTRLTVT.

The V call is TRBV19, the J call TRBJ2-5, with a weak D call TRBD1 (6 bases). V was clipped by 5 bases and J by 2 bases, with 9 bases between them. The germline V gene has CDR1 LNHDA and CDR2 SQIVND (reference sequence). This CDR3 contains 13 residues. The DNA for the CDR3 is TGTGCCAGTAGTGTACAGGGTCAAGAGACCCAGTACTTC. Encoded protein: CASSVQGQETQYF.

The CDR3 here is CASSPLDRGVQPQHF. DNA of the CDR3: TGTGCCAGCAGTCCGCTAGACAGGGGTGTTCAGCCCCAGCATTTT. This chain connects TRBV12-3 or TRBV12-4 to TRBJ1-5, with 8 bases aligning to TRBD1. This CDR3 has 15 amino acids. The V segment lost 5 bases and the J segment 6 bases; nucleotides outside the gene matches: 9.

A remark on this clonotype: Its ends do not fully match the called genes, so a read error is possible. The rearrangement links TRBV20-1 to TRBJ2-3, with 13 bases lining up with TRBD2. The germline V gene has CDR1 DFQATT and CDR2 SNEGSKA (reference sequence). CDR3 length equals 16 residues. The DNA of the CDR3 is TGCGGTGCTACTAGGACTAGCGGGAGTTCCGCAGATACGCAGTATTTT. This codes for CGATRTSGSSADTQYF.

J is TRBJ1-2 and V is TRBV28; D uncertain. The V and J ends lost 1 base and 8 bases respectively, with 8 bases between them. The CDR3 is 12 amino acids. Looked up from germline, CDR1 is MDHEN and CDR2 is SYDVKM. This chain's CDR3 is CASSLFMGGYTF. CDR3 DNA sequence: TGTGCCAGCAGTTTATTTATGGGCGGCTACACCTTC.

CDR3 in DNA: TGTGCCCAGCAGATAGACCCGGGACTAGCGGGTCTATACTCGGTCAACGAGCAGTACTTC. This gives the protein CAQQIDPGLAGLYSVNEQYF. The V and J genes are TRBV2 and TRBJ2-7, with TRBD2 matching over 12 bases. This CDR3 contains 20 residues. Germline V gene lookup returns CDR1 SNHLY and CDR2 FYNNEI. J gave up 5 bases and V 11 bases, and 28 bases lay outside the gene matches.

The J gene is TRBJ1-2, the V gene TRBV27; D unclear. The CDR3 sequence is 12 residues long. V dropped 6 bases and J dropped 2 bases, with 7 bases sitting between them. The germline V gene encodes CDR1 MNHEY and CDR2 SMNVEV (reference sequence). The CDR3 nucleotides are TGTGCCAGCAGCCGGGCAAACTATGGCTACACCTTC. The encoded protein is CASSRANYGYTF.

The chain recombines TRBV18 with TRBJ2-2; D unclear. V gave up 0 bases and J gave up 7 bases, with 12 bases separating them. Germline V CDR1 and CDR2: KGHSH, LQKENI. This CDR3 spans 15 amino acids. CDR3 residues: CASSPPRAAYGELFF. DNA of the CDR3: TGTGCCAGCTCACCACCAAGGGCAGCTTACGGGGAGCTGTTTTTT.

This chain joins TRBV2 and TRBJ2-2; D is ambiguous. V dropped 4 bases and J dropped 4 bases, with 10 bases sitting between them. The CDR3 is 14 amino acids. Germline loops: CDR1 SNHLY, CDR2 FYNNEI. The CDR3 nucleotides are TGTGCCAGCAGTGTAACAGAAATCACCGGGGAGCTGTTTTTT. Translation: CASSVTEITGELFF.

This rearrangement joins TRBV27 to TRBJ2-1; maybe TRBD2 (5 bases). The germline V and J ends were trimmed by 6 bases and 2 bases, with 8 bases remaining between them. CDR1 MNHEY and CDR2 SMNVEV come from the germline V gene (reference sequence). CDR3 length: 13 amino acids. This chain's CDR3 is CASSKTTYNEQFF. CDR3 sequence (DNA): TGTGCCAGCAGCAAGACTACCTACAATGAGCAGTTCTTC.

The chain carries TRBV5-4 and TRBJ2-3; TRBD2 agrees at 7 bases. Germline assignment: CDR1 SGHNT and CDR2 YYREEE (reference sequence). CDR3 size: 14 residues. With V trimmed by 5 bases and J by 2 bases, 5 bases remained unmatched. The CDR3: CASRTGTNTDTQYF. In DNA, the CDR3 is TGTGCCAGCAGAACCGGGACTAACACAGATACGCAGTATTTT.

This clonotype was found a few times. The chain joins TRBV20-1 to TRBJ1-1; 8 bases match TRBD1. The length of the CDR3 is 15 residues. The trim removed 4 bases at V and 4 bases at J, leaving 11 bases unmatched. Looked up from germline, CDR1 is DFQATT and CDR2 is SNEGSKA (reference sequence). The CDR3 DNA reads as TGCAGTGCTAAACGTCAGGGGGCTGTAAGCACTGAAGCTTTCTTT. The encoded protein is CSAKRQGAVSTEAFF.

V gene TRBV29-1 combines with J gene TRBJ2-1, with 9 nucleotides matching TRBD2. Germline V gene data show CDR1 as SQVTM and CDR2 as ANQGSEA. The CDR3 runs to 14 residues. Trimming cost V 1 base and J 9 bases; bases outside gene matches: 7. DNA for the CDR3: TGCAGCGTTGAAGGCCTAGCGGGATTTTTTGAGCAGTTCTTC. Encoded protein: CSVEGLAGFFEQFF.

This chain uses TRBV10-3 with TRBJ1-5; D is undetermined. This CDR3 spans 16 amino acids. The V gene's germline CDR1 is ENHRY and CDR2 SYGVKD. Deletions cut 5 bases from V and 6 bases from J, with 20 bases between. CDR3 sequence (DNA): TGTGCCATCAGTTCGGTTGATACGGGCCTTGGTCAGCCCCAGCATTTT. Translated, it gives CAISSVDTGLGQPQHF.

The chain is built from TRBV19 and TRBJ2-3, with D possibly being TRBD1 (6 bases). The V gene lost 5 bases and the J gene lost 6 bases, with 12 bases spanning the gap. Per germline, CDR1 LNHDA and CDR2 SQIVND (reference sequence). The CDR3 loop spans 13 amino acids. The CDR3 sequence: CASSSDRSDTQYF. The DNA for the CDR3 is TGTGCCAGTAGTTCCGACAGGTCGGATACGCAGTATTTT.

The chain combines TRBV3-1 with TRBJ2-5; D possibly uses TRBD1 or TRBD2 (6 bases each). The CDR3 totals 12 residues. Germline V lookup: CDR1 LGHDT, CDR2 YNNKEL (reference sequence). Trimming removed 1 base at V and 9 bases at J, with 9 bases between. The CDR3 region is CASSQGGGSQYF. In nucleotides, the CDR3 is TGTGCCAGCAGCCAAGGAGGGGGGTCCCAGTACTTC.

The V and J genes are TRBV15 and TRBJ2-7; D gene ambiguous. The germline V gene has CDR1 LNHNV and CDR2 YYDKDF (reference sequence). CDR3 length: 13 residues. V lost 0 bases and J 4 bases, leaving 7 bases between the germline ends. The CDR3 sequence: CATSRDVSYEQYF. CDR3 sequence (DNA): TGTGCCACCAGCAGAGATGTGAGTTACGAGCAGTACTTC. The full variable domain, in which reference TRBV15 and TRBJ2-7 provide the parts outside the CDR3, is DAMVIQNPRYQVTQFGKPVTLSCSQTLNHNVMYWYQQKSSQAPKLLFHYYDKDFNNEADTPDNFQSRRPNTSFCFLDIRSPGLGDTAMYLCATSRDVSYEQYFGPGTRLTVT.

This clonotype was picked up one time. The CDR3 DNA reads as TGTGCCAGCACGAGAGGCGATCAGCCCCAGCATTTT. This translates into CASTRGDQPQHF. The chain recombines TRBV28 with TRBJ1-5; D remains unclear. Trimming removed 7 bases from V and 5 bases from J, with 9 bases in between. The CDR3 loop spans 12 amino acids. Germline V gene sequence: CDR1 MDHEN, CDR2 SYDVKM.

The chain combines TRBV6-2 or TRBV6-3 with TRBJ2-4; D is possibly TRBD1 (5 bases). Trimming removed 7 bases at V and 0 bases at J, with 13 bases between. Germline V gives CDR1 MNHEY, CDR2 SVGEGT. CDR3 length: 15 amino acids. The CDR3 spells CASTDPQGAKNIQYF. The CDR3 bases are TGTGCCAGCACTGACCCCCAGGGAGCCAAAAACATTCAGTACTTC.

The chain combines TRBV10-3 with TRBJ2-3; 12 bases align to TRBD2. Germline V CDR1 and CDR2: ENHRY, SYGVKD. V lost 6 bases and J lost 5; bases outside the gene matches: 3. The CDR3 is 14 amino acids. In DNA form, the CDR3 reads TGTGCCATCAGCCCGGGACTAGCGGGAGATACGCAGTATTTT. It specifies CAISPGLAGDTQYF.

Only a few counts were recorded for this clonotype. The rearrangement uses TRBV7-9 and TRBJ2-5; D not certain. There are 14 residues in the CDR3. The germline V gene has CDR1 SEHNR and CDR2 FQNEAQ (reference sequence). V was clipped by 0 bases and J by 4 bases, with 9 bases between them. The CDR3 DNA follows: TGTGCCAGCAGCTTAGCCCGACCCCCAGAGACCCAGTACTTC. It codes for CASSLARPPETQYF. Using reference TRBV7-9 and TRBJ2-5 for the parts outside the CDR3, the full variable domain is DTGVSQNPRHKITKRGQNVTFRCDPISEHNRLYWYRQTLGQGPEFLTYFQNEAQLEKSRLLSDRFSAERPKGSFSTLEIQRTEQGDSAMYLCASSLARPPETQYFGPGTRLLVL.

This sequence joins TRBV20-1 and TRBJ2-1; 7 bases are shared with TRBD2. Per the germline V gene, CDR1 is DFQATT and CDR2 is SNEGSKA (reference sequence). The CDR3 loop spans 15 amino acids. Losses at the gene ends were 3 bases for V and 1 base for J; bases not matched to a gene: 6. Here the CDR3 reads CSARGQAGSYNEQFF. In DNA, the CDR3 is TGCAGTGCTAGGGGTCAAGCGGGATCCTACAATGAGCAGTTCTTC.

This sequence joins TRBV20-1 and TRBJ2-5; 7 bases are shared with TRBD2. With 8 bases clipped from V and 2 bases from J, the junction kept 23 bases outside the gene matches. CDR3 length: 18 residues. The V gene's germline CDR1 is DFQATT and CDR2 SNEGSKA (reference sequence). The chain's CDR3 is CSTGGSVGGNSFQETQYF. In DNA form, the CDR3 reads TGCAGTACCGGGGGGTCAGTGGGTGGCAATAGCTTTCAAGAGACCCAGTACTTC.